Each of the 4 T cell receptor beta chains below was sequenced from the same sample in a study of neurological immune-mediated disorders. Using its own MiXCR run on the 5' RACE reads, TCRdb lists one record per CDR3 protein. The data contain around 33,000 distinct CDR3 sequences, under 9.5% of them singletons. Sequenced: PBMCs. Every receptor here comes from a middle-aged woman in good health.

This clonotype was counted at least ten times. The CDR3 protein is CASTSDGNTIYF. Written as DNA, the CDR3 is TGCGCCAGCACCTCTGACGGAAACACCATATATTTT. This chain uses TRBV5-1 with TRBJ1-3; no firm D call. This CDR3 is 12 amino acids long. The V end lost 6 bases, the J end lost 4 bases, and 8 bases lay between the germline ends. Germline CDR1 reads SGHRS; CDR2 reads YFSETQ.

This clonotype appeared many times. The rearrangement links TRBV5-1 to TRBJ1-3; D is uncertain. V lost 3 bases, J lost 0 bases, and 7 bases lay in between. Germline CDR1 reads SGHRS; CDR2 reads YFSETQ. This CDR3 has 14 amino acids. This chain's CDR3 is CASSSQGSGNTIYF. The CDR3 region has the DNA TGCGCCAGCAGCTCACAAGGCTCTGGAAACACCATATATTTT.

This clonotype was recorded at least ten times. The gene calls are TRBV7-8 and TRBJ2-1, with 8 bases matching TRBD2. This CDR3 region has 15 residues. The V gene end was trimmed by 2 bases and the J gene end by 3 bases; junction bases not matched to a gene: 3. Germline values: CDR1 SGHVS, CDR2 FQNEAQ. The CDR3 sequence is CASSLRLAGYNEQFF. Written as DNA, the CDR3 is TGTGCCAGCAGCTTAAGGCTAGCGGGCTACAATGAGCAGTTCTTC.

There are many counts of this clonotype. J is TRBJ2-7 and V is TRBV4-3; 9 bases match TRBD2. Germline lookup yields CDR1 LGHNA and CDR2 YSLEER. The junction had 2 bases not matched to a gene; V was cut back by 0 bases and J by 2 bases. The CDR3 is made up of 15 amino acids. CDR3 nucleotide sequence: TGCGCCAGCAGCCAAGAATTAGCGGGAGCCTACGAGCAGTACTTC. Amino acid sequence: CASSQELAGAYEQYF.